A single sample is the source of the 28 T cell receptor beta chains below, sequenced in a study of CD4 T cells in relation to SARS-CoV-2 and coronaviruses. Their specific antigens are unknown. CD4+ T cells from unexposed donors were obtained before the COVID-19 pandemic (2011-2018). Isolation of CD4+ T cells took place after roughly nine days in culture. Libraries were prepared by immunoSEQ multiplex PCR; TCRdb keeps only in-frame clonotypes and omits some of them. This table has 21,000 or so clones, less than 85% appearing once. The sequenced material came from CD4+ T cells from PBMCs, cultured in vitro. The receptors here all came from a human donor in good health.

The CDR3 here is CASSSSGQNEQFF. The CDR3 bases are TGTGCCAGCAGTTCTAGCGGTCAGAATGAGCAGTTCTTC. The gene calls are TRBV12-3 or TRBV12-4 and TRBJ2-1; 7 positions agree with TRBD2. J gave up 7 bases and V 4 bases, and 4 bases lay outside the gene matches. This CDR3 has 13 amino acids.

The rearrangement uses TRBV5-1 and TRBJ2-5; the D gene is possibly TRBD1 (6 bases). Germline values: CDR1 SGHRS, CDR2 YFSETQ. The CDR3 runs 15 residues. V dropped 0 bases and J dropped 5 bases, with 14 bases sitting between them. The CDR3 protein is CASSLAGRGGETQYF. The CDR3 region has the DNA TGCGCCAGCAGCTTGGCGGGCAGGGGTGGTGAGACCCAGTACTTC.

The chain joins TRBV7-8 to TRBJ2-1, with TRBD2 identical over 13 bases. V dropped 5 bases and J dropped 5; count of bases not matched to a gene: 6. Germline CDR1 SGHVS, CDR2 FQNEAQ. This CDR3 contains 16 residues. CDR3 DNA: TGTGCCAGCAGCCGAGCCGGGACTAGCGGGAACAATGAGCAGTTCTTC. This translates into CASSRAGTSGNNEQFF.

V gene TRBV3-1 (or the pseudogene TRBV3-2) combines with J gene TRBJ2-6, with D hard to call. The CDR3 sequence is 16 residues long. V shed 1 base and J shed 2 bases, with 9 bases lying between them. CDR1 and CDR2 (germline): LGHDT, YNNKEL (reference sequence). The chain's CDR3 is CASSQGSEAGANVLTF. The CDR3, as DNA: TGTGCCAGCAGCCAAGGTTCTGAGGCTGGGGCCAACGTCCTGACTTTC.

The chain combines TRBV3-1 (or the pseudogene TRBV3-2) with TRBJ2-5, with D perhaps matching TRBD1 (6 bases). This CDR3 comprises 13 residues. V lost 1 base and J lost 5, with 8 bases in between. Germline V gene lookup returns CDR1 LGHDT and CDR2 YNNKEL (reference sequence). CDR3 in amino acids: CASSQATGETQYF. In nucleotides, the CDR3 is TGTGCCAGCAGCCAAGCAACAGGGGAGACCCAGTACTTC.

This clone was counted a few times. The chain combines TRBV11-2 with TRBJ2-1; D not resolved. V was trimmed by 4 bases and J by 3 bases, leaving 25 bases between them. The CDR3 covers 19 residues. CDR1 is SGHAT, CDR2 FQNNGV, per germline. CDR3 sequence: CASSSHPIVGRFFYNEQFF. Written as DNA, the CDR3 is TGTGCCAGCAGCTCGCACCCCATCGTAGGTCGGTTCTTCTACAATGAGCAGTTCTTC.

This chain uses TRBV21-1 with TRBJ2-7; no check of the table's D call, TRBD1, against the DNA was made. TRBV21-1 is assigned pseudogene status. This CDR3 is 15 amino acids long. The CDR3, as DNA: TGTGCCAGCAGCAAGCCTAGGGACAGATCCTACGAGCAGTACTTC. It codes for CASSKPRDRSYEQYF.

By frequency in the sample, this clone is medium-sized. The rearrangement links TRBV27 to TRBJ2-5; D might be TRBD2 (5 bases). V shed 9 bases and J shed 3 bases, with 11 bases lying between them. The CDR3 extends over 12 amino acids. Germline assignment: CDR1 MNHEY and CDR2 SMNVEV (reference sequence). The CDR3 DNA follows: TGTGCCAGGAAGGAGGAGGAAGAGACCCAGTACTTC. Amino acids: CARKEEEETQYF.

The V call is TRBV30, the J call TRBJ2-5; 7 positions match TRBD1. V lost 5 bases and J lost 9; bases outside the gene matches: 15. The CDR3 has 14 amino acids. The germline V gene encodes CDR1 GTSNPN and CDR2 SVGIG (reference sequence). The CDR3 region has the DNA TGTGCCTGGGTCCGGGACAGTGACGGGCGGGCCCAGTACTTC. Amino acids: CAWVRDSDGRAQYF. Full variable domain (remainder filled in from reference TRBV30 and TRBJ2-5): SQTIHQWPATLVQPVGSPLSLECTVEGTSNPNLYWYRQAAGRGLQLLFYSVGIGQISSEVPQNLSASRPQDRQFILSSKKLLLSDSGFYLCAWVRDSDGRAQYFGPGTRLLVL.

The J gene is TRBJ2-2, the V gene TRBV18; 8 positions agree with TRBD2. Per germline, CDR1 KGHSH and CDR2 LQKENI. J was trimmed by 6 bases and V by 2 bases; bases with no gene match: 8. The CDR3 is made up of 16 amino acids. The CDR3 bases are TGTGCCAGCTCACCAGTTTCGAGCGGGAGCTCCGGGGAGCTGTTTTTT. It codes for CASSPVSSGSSGELFF.

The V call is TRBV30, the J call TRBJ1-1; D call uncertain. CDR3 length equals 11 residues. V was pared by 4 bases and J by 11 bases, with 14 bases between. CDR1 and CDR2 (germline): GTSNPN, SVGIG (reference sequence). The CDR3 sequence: CAWTSLVGAFF. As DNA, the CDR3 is TGTGCCTGGACCTCACTGGTCGGGGCTTTCTTT.

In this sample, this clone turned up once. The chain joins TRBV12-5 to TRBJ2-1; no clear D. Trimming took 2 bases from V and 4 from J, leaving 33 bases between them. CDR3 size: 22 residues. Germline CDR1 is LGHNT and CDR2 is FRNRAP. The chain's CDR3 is CASGLKELLRISTMSLYNEQFF. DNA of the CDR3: TGTGCTAGTGGTTTGAAGGAACTACTTAGAATAAGTACAATGAGTTTGTACAATGAGCAGTTCTTC. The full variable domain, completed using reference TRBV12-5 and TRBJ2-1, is DARVTQTPRHKVTEMGQEVTMRCQPILGHNTVFWYRQTMMQGLELLAYFRNRAPLDDSGMPKDRFSAEMPDATLATLKIQPSEPRDSAVYFCASGLKELLRISTMSLYNEQFFGPGTRLTVL.

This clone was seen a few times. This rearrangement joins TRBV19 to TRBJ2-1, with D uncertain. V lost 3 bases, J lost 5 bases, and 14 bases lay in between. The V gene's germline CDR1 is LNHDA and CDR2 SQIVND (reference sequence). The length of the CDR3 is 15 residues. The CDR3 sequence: CASSIALRSHNEQFF. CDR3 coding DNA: TGTGCCAGTAGTATCGCGTTGAGAAGCCACAATGAGCAGTTCTTC.

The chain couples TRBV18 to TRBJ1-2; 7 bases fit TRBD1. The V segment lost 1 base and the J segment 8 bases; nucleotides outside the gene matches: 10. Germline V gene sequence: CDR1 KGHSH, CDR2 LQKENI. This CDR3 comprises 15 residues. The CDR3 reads CASSPQDRPFMGYTF. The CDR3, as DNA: TGTGCCAGCTCACCACAGGACAGGCCATTTATGGGCTACACCTTC.

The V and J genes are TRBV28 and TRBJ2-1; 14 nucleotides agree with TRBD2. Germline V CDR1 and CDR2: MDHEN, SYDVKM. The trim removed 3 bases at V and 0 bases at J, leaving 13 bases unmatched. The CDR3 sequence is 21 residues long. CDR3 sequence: CASSFKTSGRAFIYSYNEQFF. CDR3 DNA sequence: TGTGCCAGCAGTTTTAAGACTAGCGGGAGGGCCTTTATTTACTCCTACAATGAGCAGTTCTTC.

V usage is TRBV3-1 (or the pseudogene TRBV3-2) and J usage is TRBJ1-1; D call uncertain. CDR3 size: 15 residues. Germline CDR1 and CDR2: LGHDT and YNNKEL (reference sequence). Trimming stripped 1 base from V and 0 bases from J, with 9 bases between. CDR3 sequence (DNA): TGTGCCAGCAGCCAAGGTATCAGGATGAACACTGAAGCTTTCTTT. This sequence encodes CASSQGIRMNTEAFF.

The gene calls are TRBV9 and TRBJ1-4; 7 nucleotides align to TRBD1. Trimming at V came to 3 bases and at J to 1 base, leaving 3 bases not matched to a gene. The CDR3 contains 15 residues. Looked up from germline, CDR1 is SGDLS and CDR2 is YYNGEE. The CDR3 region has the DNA TGTGCCAGCAGCGCTCGACAGGGAACTAATGAAAAACTGTTTTTT. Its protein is CASSARQGTNEKLFF.

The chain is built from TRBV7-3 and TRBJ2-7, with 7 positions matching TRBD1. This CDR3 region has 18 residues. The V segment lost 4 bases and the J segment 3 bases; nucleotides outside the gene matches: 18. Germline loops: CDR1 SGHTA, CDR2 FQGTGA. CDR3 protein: CASSSNPSTGPFFYEQYF. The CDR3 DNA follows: TGTGCCAGCAGCTCTAACCCCTCGACAGGGCCCTTTTTCTACGAGCAGTACTTC.

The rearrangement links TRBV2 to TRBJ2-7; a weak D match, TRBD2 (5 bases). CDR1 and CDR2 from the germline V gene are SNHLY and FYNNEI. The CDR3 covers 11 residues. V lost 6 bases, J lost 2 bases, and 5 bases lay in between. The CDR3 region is CASSGTYEQYF. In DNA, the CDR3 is TGTGCCAGCAGCGGGACCTACGAGCAGTACTTC.

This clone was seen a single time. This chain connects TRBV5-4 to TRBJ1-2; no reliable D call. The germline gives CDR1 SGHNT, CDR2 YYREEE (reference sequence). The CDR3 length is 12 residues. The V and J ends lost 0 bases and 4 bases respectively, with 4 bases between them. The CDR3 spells CASSLDGYGYTF. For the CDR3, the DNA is TGTGCCAGCAGCTTGGACGGCTATGGCTACACCTTC.

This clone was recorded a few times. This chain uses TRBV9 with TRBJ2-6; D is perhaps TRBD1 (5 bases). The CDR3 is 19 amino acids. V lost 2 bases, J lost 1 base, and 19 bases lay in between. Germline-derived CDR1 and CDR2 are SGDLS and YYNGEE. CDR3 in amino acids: CASSVGLTDTFSGANVLTF. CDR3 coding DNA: TGTGCCAGCAGCGTTGGTCTTACGGACACCTTTTCTGGGGCCAACGTCCTGACTTTC.

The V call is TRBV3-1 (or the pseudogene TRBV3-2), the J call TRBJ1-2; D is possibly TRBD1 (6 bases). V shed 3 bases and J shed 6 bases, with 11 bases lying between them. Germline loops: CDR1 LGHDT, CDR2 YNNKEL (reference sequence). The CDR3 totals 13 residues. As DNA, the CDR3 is TGTGCCAGCAGCCAGGTAGCAGGGGATGGCTACACCTTC. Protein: CASSQVAGDGYTF.

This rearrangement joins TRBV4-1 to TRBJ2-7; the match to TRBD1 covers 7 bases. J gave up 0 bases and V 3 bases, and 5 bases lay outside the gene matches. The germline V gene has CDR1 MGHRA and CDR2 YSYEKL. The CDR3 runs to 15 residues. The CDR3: CASSQPTGSSYEQYF. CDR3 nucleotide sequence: TGCGCCAGCAGCCAGCCGACAGGGAGCTCCTACGAGCAGTACTTC.

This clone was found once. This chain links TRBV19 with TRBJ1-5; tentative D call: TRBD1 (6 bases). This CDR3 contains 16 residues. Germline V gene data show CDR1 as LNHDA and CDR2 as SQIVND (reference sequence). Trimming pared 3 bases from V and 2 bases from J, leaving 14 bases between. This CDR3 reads CASSIGGRLGNQPQHF. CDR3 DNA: TGTGCCAGTAGTATTGGGGGGCGCTTGGGCAATCAGCCCCAGCATTTT.

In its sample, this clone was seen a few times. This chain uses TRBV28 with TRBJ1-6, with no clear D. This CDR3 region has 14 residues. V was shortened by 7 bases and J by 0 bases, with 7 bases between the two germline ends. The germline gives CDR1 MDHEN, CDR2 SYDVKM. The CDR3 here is CASILSSYNSPLHF. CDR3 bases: TGTGCCAGCATTCTTAGCTCCTATAATTCACCCCTCCACTTT.

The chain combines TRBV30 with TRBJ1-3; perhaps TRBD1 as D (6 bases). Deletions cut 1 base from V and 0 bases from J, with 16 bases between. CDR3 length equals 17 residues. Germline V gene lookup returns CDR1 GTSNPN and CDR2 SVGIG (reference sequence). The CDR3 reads CAWSAGVRYGSGNTIYF. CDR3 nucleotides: TGTGCCTGGAGTGCAGGGGTGAGGTATGGCTCTGGAAACACCATATATTTT. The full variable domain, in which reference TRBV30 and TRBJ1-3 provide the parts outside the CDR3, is SQTIHQWPATLVQPVGSPLSLECTVEGTSNPNLYWYRQAAGRGLQLLFYSVGIGQISSEVPQNLSASRPQDRQFILSSKKLLLSDSGFYLCAWSAGVRYGSGNTIYFGEGSWLTVV.

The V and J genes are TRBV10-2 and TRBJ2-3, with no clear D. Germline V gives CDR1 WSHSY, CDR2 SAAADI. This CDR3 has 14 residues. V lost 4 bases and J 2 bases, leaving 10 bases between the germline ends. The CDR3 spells CASSAVTSTDTQYF. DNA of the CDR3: TGCGCCAGCAGTGCGGTCACCTCCACAGATACGCAGTATTTT.

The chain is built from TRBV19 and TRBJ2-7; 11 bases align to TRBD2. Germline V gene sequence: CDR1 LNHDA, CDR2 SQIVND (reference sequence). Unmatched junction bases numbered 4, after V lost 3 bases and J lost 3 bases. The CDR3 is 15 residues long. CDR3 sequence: CASSIQLAGDYEQYF. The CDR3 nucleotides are TGTGCCAGTAGTATTCAACTAGCGGGAGACTACGAGCAGTACTTC.